A single sample is the source of the 31 T cell receptor beta chains below, sequenced in a study of T-cell reconstitution after alpha-beta-depleted transplantation in children. Unique molecular identifiers were incorporated when the TCRbeta library was constructed. TCRdb itself ran the PCR reads through MiXCR, one entry per CDR3 protein. The sample lists 500,000 to 750,000 distinct CDR3 sequences, 10% to 15% occurring once. This sample comprised PBMCs, mostly from graft donor cells, obtained 360 days after TCRalphabeta/CD19-depleted stem cell transplant. The receptors stem from a male patient between 10 and 17 years old who had a stem cell transplant for acute myeloid leukemia, so the T cells may come from the graft donor.

This clonotype was recorded many times. The CDR3, as DNA: TGTGCCAGCAGCTTTAGGAATCCACGACTAGCGGGAGATAGTTTATGGGCCTACGAGCAGTACTTC. The encoded protein is CASSFRNPRLAGDSLWAYEQYF. V is TRBV7-4 and J is TRBJ2-7; 12 positions match TRBD2. Germline values: CDR1 SGHVT, CDR2 SQSDAQ. Unmatched junction bases numbered 23, after V lost 3 bases and J lost 2 bases. The length of the CDR3 is 22 residues.

In its sample, this clonotype was seen a few times. The chain joins TRBV9 to TRBJ2-7; D perhaps matches TRBD2 (6 bases). Germline lookup yields CDR1 SGDLS and CDR2 YYNGEE. This CDR3 has 14 amino acids. V was clipped by 3 bases and J by 2 bases, with 12 bases between them. CDR3 in amino acids: CASSDGGPPYEQYF. The DNA for the CDR3 is TGTGCCAGCAGCGACGGAGGGCCTCCCTACGAGCAGTACTTC.

Ten or more counts support this clonotype. The chain uses TRBV5-6 and TRBJ2-2, with 8 bases that match TRBD2. Germline trimming cut 6 bases from V and 3 bases from J; bases unmatched to any gene: 10. Germline assignment: CDR1 SGHDT and CDR2 YYEEEE. The CDR3 covers 16 residues. CDR3 residues: CASIIGGLGDTGELFF. The CDR3 bases are TGTGCCAGCATCATTGGGGGACTAGGCGACACCGGGGAGCTGTTTTTT.

CDR3 nucleotide sequence: TGCAGTGCTAGAGTAGGCGGGTCCTCCTACGAGCAGTACTTC. Its protein product is CSARVGGSSYEQYF. The chain is built from TRBV20-1 and TRBJ2-7, with TRBD2 as a possible D gene (5 bases). CDR3 length: 14 residues. In germline, CDR1 is DFQATT, CDR2 SNEGSKA (reference sequence). The V end lost 1 base, the J end lost 0 bases, and 10 bases lay between the germline ends.

This chain uses TRBV12-3 or TRBV12-4 with TRBJ2-2; D call uncertain. Between the trimmed V and J ends, which lost 0 bases and 5 bases, there was a span of 7 bases. This CDR3 is 14 amino acids long. For the CDR3, the DNA is TGTGCCAGCAGTTTAGCGCCGAGGACCGGGGAGCTGTTTTTT. Residues: CASSLAPRTGELFF.

CDR3 sequence: CSALRIGDRGYEQYF. CDR3 DNA: TGCAGTGCCCTGCGGATCGGGGACAGGGGGTACGAGCAGTACTTC. The chain recombines TRBV20-1 with TRBJ2-7; TRBD1 matches 11 bases. The CDR3 runs 15 residues. V gave up 6 bases and J gave up 4 bases; unmatched junction bases: 11. Germline values: CDR1 DFQATT, CDR2 SNEGSKA (reference sequence).

The table lists this clonotype with many counts. V gene TRBV29-1 combines with J gene TRBJ2-3; the D gene is possibly TRBD2 (5 bases). This CDR3 region has 12 residues. Trimming took off 1 base at V and 3 bases at J, with 5 bases between the two ends. The V gene's germline CDR1 is SQVTM and CDR2 ANQGSEA. CDR3 coding DNA: TGCAGCGTTGAAGGACTAACAGATACGCAGTATTTT. It yields the protein CSVEGLTDTQYF.

This clonotype was picked up a small number of times. This sequence joins TRBV2 and TRBJ1-4; 7 nucleotides align to TRBD1. The CDR3 contains 14 residues. Looked up from germline, CDR1 is SNHLY and CDR2 is FYNNEI. The V and J ends lost 6 bases and 7 bases, in that order; junction bases with no gene match: 8. As DNA, the CDR3 is TGTGCCAGCAGGGCACAGGGGAAGGTTGAAAAACTGTTTTTT. Amino acid sequence: CASRAQGKVEKLFF.

The sample holds a few counts of this clonotype. This chain joins TRBV11-1 and TRBJ2-3; D unresolved. Deletions cut 6 bases from V and 2 bases from J, with 24 bases between. The CDR3 runs to 18 residues. Germline CDR1 SGHAT, CDR2 FQDESV (reference sequence). CDR3 in DNA: TGTGCCAGCAGGGAACTGCGAGAACGGACGGACCACACAGATACGCAGTATTTT. Its protein is CASRELRERTDHTDTQYF.

This clonotype showed up just a few times. V gene TRBV27 combines with J gene TRBJ2-7, with D possibly being TRBD2 (5 bases). Germline assignment: CDR1 MNHEY and CDR2 SMNVEV (reference sequence). Between the trimmed V and J ends, which lost 4 bases and 4 bases, there was a span of 14 bases. There are 14 residues in the CDR3. The CDR3: CASSSLDRRYEQYF. The DNA for the CDR3 is TGTGCCAGCAGTTCCTTGGACCGGAGGTACGAGCAGTACTTC.

This clonotype was detected a few times. V usage is TRBV20-1 and J usage is TRBJ2-1; D possibly corresponds to TRBD2 (5 bases). The CDR3 contains 12 residues. CDR1 and CDR2 (germline): DFQATT, SNEGSKA (reference sequence). Trimming removed 5 bases from V and 6 bases from J, with 11 bases in between. CDR3 DNA sequence: TGCAGTGCTCATGGGAGAGGCAATGAGCAGTTCTTC. It translates to CSAHGRGNEQFF.

This clonotype has only a few counts. The V and J genes are TRBV15 and TRBJ2-3, with 7 bases matching TRBD2. The length of the CDR3 is 17 residues. Per germline, CDR1 LNHNV and CDR2 YYDKDF (reference sequence). V dropped 0 bases and J dropped 2; count of bases not matched to a gene: 8. The CDR3 reads CATSRDRRLANTDTQYF. The CDR3 DNA reads TGTGCCACCAGCAGAGATCGTAGACTAGCCAACACAGATACGCAGTATTTT.

This clonotype was observed a handful of times. V and J are TRBV7-6 and TRBJ2-4; D is perhaps TRBD1 (5 bases). The V end was cut by 4 bases, the J end by 2 bases, with 12 bases between. CDR3 length equals 15 residues. CDR1 and CDR2 (germline): SGHVS, FNYEAQ. The CDR3 spells CASSSRQKPKNIQYF. Written as DNA, the CDR3 is TGTGCCAGCAGCTCTCGACAGAAACCCAAAAACATTCAGTACTTC.

The chain couples TRBV2 to TRBJ2-2; D is perhaps TRBD1 (6 bases). The CDR3 spans 14 residues. Germline V lookup: CDR1 SNHLY, CDR2 FYNNEI. V lost 9 bases and J 0 bases, leaving 11 bases between the germline ends. CDR3 DNA sequence: TGTGCCAGGGACAGCCTCTCGAACACCGGGGAGCTGTTTTTT. This sequence encodes CARDSLSNTGELFF. Filled out from reference TRBV2 and TRBJ2-2, the complete variable domain reads EPEVTQTPSHQVTQMGQEVILRCVPISNHLYFYWYRQILGQKVEFLVSFYNNEISEKSEIFDDQFSVERPDGSNFTLKIRSTKLEDSAMYFCARDSLSNTGELFFGEGSRLTVL.

This clonotype appeared many times. The chain recombines TRBV29-1 with TRBJ2-1, with 10 bases fitting TRBD2. J gave up 7 bases and V 4 bases, and 13 bases lay outside the gene matches. The CDR3 loop spans 16 amino acids. Germline V gene sequence: CDR1 SQVTM, CDR2 ANQGSEA. DNA of the CDR3: TGCAGCGTTGGGGGGACTAAAGCGGGAGGGCCGAATGAGCAGTTCTTC. Amino acids: CSVGGTKAGGPNEQFF.

There are a few counts of this clonotype. The chain carries TRBV7-2 and TRBJ2-7; 8 positions match TRBD2. The length of the CDR3 is 14 residues. In germline, CDR1 is SGHTA, CDR2 FQGNSA. J lost 9 bases, V lost 4 bases, and 11 bases had no gene match. This chain's CDR3 is CASSSLTGGPGQYF. CDR3 DNA: TGTGCCAGCAGCTCCCTAACGGGAGGGCCAGGGCAGTACTTC.

This clonotype has only a few counts. The genes are TRBV7-2 and TRBJ2-1; 11 bases agree with TRBD2. The CDR3 has 15 residues. The trim removed 1 base at V and 6 bases at J, leaving 2 bases unmatched. The germline V gene encodes CDR1 SGHTA and CDR2 FQGNSA. CDR3 region: CASSLGLAGTNEQFF. The CDR3 DNA reads TGTGCCAGCAGCTTAGGACTAGCGGGGACCAATGAGCAGTTCTTC.

The chain has TRBV7-2 and TRBJ2-5; a weak D match, TRBD2 (5 bases). The CDR3 covers 14 residues. CDR1 and CDR2 from the germline V gene are SGHTA and FQGNSA. V was pared by 1 base and J by 5 bases, with 11 bases between. For the CDR3, the DNA is TGTGCCAGCAGCTTAGGTACTAGGGCCGAGACCCAGTACTTC. Protein sequence: CASSLGTRAETQYF.

The J gene is TRBJ1-5, the V gene TRBV9; D unclear. The CDR3 consists of 16 residues. Trimming stripped 1 base from V and 1 base from J, with 12 bases between. The V gene's germline CDR1 is SGDLS and CDR2 YYNGEE. The CDR3 region has the DNA TGTGCCAGCAGCGTAAGTCCAGATATCAGCAATCAGCCCCAGCATTTT. It yields the protein CASSVSPDISNQPQHF.

J is TRBJ2-1 and V is TRBV6-4; 16 bases align to TRBD2. Trimming cost V 6 bases and J 6 bases; bases outside gene matches: 14. CDR1 MRHNA and CDR2 SNTAGT come from the germline V gene. This CDR3 region has 19 residues. In DNA form, the CDR3 reads TGTGCCAGCAGACTAACGCCGGGACTAGCGGGAGGGCCCTCCAATGAGCAGTTCTTC. This gives the protein CASRLTPGLAGGPSNEQFF.

This clonotype was picked up a small number of times. The chain joins TRBV7-3 to TRBJ2-3, with TRBD1 as a possible D gene (5 bases). V lost 5 bases, J lost 2 bases, and 20 bases lay in between. The V gene's germline CDR1 is SGHTA and CDR2 FQGTGA. This CDR3 is built from 17 residues. CDR3 nucleotide sequence: TGTGCCAGCAGCCCGCAAGTTGGGCGGACAATCACAGATACGCAGTATTTT. Translated: CASSPQVGRTITDTQYF.

This clonotype has just a few counts. The chain is built from TRBV5-4 and TRBJ2-1, with a weak D call TRBD2 (5 bases). The V gene lost 4 bases and the J gene lost 3 bases, with 17 bases spanning the gap. The CDR3 sequence is 16 residues long. CDR1 SGHNT and CDR2 YYREEE come from the germline V gene (reference sequence). CDR3 sequence (DNA): TGTGCCAGCAGCCCCCCGGGATCCTGGTACTACAATGAGCAGTTCTTC. It codes for CASSPPGSWYYNEQFF.

There are many counts of this clonotype. The rearrangement uses TRBV20-1 and TRBJ2-1; D ambiguous. Germline lookup yields CDR1 DFQATT and CDR2 SNEGSKA (reference sequence). Deletions cut 4 bases from V and 7 bases from J, with 17 bases between. This CDR3 has 14 residues. The CDR3 sequence: CSANRVLRFNEQFF. CDR3 sequence (DNA): TGCAGTGCTAACCGGGTTCTGAGATTTAATGAGCAGTTCTTC.

The chain has TRBV5-1 and TRBJ2-5; 7 positions agree with TRBD1. V was clipped by 0 bases and J by 2 bases; unmatched bases: 7. This CDR3 comprises 16 residues. Germline V lookup: CDR1 SGHRS, CDR2 YFSETQ. The chain's CDR3 is CASSLADRVNQETQYF. The CDR3 region has the DNA TGCGCCAGCAGCTTGGCCGACAGGGTAAATCAAGAGACCCAGTACTTC. The full variable domain, with the rest looked up from reference TRBV5-1 and TRBJ2-5, is KAGVTQTPRYLIKTRGQQVTLSCSPISGHRSVSWYQQTPGQGLQFLFEYFSETQRNKGNFPGRFSGRQFSNSRSEMNVSTLELGDSALYLCASSLADRVNQETQYFGPGTRLLVL.

This clonotype was counted at least ten times. This chain links TRBV6-2 or TRBV6-3 with TRBJ1-4; D unresolved. Germline CDR1 is MNHEY and CDR2 is SVGEGT. The CDR3 extends over 13 amino acids. Trimming removed 0 bases from V and 8 bases from J, with 7 bases in between. CDR3 bases: TGTGCCAGCAGTTACTCGGAGGGCGAAAAACTGTTTTTT. This translates into CASSYSEGEKLFF.

The chain uses TRBV20-1 and TRBJ2-2; 9 bases match TRBD1. Germline CDR1 and CDR2: DFQATT and SNEGSKA (reference sequence). Trimming removed 8 bases from V and 4 bases from J; junction bases left unmatched: 11. The CDR3 sequence is 15 residues long. The DNA for the CDR3 is TGCAGTTCTACTAGGACAGGGGTCCTCACCGGGGAGCTGTTTTTT. It translates to CSSTRTGVLTGELFF.

This clonotype was counted only a few times. The genes are TRBV4-2 and TRBJ2-4, with 8 nucleotides matching TRBD1. The CDR3 runs 18 residues. Trimming removed 4 bases from V and 3 bases from J; junction bases left unmatched: 14. The germline V gene has CDR1 LGHNA and CDR2 YNFKEQ. CDR3 nucleotides: TGTGCCAGCAGCCCAGAGCCCCGGACAGGGTGGGTCAAAAACATTCAGTACTTC. Its translation is CASSPEPRTGWVKNIQYF.

The rearrangement links TRBV28 to TRBJ2-1; TRBD2 aligns across 15 bases. Looked up from germline, CDR1 is MDHEN and CDR2 is SYDVKM. Germline trimming cut 5 bases from V and 14 bases from J; bases unmatched to any gene: 7. The CDR3 totals 14 residues. The CDR3 sequence: CASSIGTSGRQEFF. CDR3 coding DNA: TGTGCCAGCAGTATAGGGACTAGCGGGAGGCAGGAGTTCTTC.

Many counts were recorded for this clonotype. The chain joins TRBV7-2 to TRBJ2-5, with TRBD2 matching 13 bases. With 5 bases clipped from V and 4 bases from J, the junction kept 10 bases outside the gene matches. Germline-derived CDR1 and CDR2 are SGHTA and FQGNSA. This CDR3 has 17 residues. The CDR3 reads CASSRGLAGSKIETQYF. The CDR3 region has the DNA TGTGCCAGCAGCCGGGGACTAGCGGGATCCAAAATAGAGACCCAGTACTTC. Together with reference TRBV7-2 and TRBJ2-5, the CDR3 gives the full variable domain: GAGVSQSPSNKVTEKGKDVELRCDPISGHTALYWYRQSLGQGLEFLIYFQGNSAPDKSGLPSDRFSAERTGGSVSTLTIQRTQQEDSAVYLCASSRGLAGSKIETQYFGPGTRLLVL.

The rearrangement joins TRBV2 to TRBJ2-7; 8 bases match TRBD2. Germline V lookup: CDR1 SNHLY, CDR2 FYNNEI. Trimming at V came to 6 bases and at J to 7 bases, leaving 8 bases not matched to a gene. This CDR3 contains 13 residues. In DNA, the CDR3 is TGTGCCAGCAGGCCCGGGGGGGAGTGGGAGCAGTACTTC. Protein product: CASRPGGEWEQYF.

This clonotype came up once. A clone one base away is much larger, so this may be a read error. The V and J genes are TRBV29-1 and TRBJ2-3, with 8 nucleotides matching TRBD1. The CDR3 length is 16 residues. Germline V lookup: CDR1 SQVTM, CDR2 ANQGSEA. The CDR3 nucleotides read TGCAGCGTTTTCCGACCGGACAGGGCCCCCACAGGTACGCAGTATTTT. This codes for CSVFRPDRAPTGTQYF.